This T cell receptor (beta chain) originates from a study of CD8+ T cells in alopecia areata. Sorting relied on CD4, CD8alpha, NKG2D, NKG2ACE and other markers applied to pooled cutaneous lymph node cells. The sample holds many counts of this clone. The gene names here belong to mouse. The missing CDR3 end, 4 residues past where the read stops, is filled in from the germline J gene. RNA extraction and reverse transcription yielded cDNA as sequencing template. Sequencing used immunoSEQ multiplex PCR; TCRdb keeps in-frame clones, though not all of them. The sample contains more than 250,000 clones, none occurring once; more than 0.95% lies in the top ten. The CDR3 runs to 14 residues. Germline V CDR1 and CDR2: MNHDT, YYDKIL. J lost 2 bases, V lost 8 bases, and 1 base had no gene match.

Sequenced material: CD4+ T cells sorted from a lymph node. The source is a C3H/HeJ mouse with alopecia areata. MHC haplotype of the mouse line: H2-k. The chain links TRBV17 to TRBJ2-2; 11 positions agree with TRBD2. CDR3 DNA, as far as it was read: TGTGCTAGCCGGGACTGGGGGAACACCGGG. The encoded protein is CASRDWGNTG. The whole CDR3 sequence is CASRDWGNTGQLYF. Looking up the rest from reference TRBV17 and TRBJ2-2 gives the full variable domain: DTTVKQNPRYKLARVGKPVNLICSQTMNHDTMYWYQKKPNQAPKLLLFYYDKILNREADTFEKFQSSRPNNSFCSLYIGSAGLEYSAMYLCASRDWGNTGQLYFGEGSKLTVL.